Presented here are 21 T cell receptor beta chains from one specimen sequenced in a study of T cell repertoires in aging, cancer and after chemotherapy. TRB rearrangements spanning V, D and J were amplified using mixed TRB-A/B primers. TCRdb fed the multiplex PCR reads into MiXCR, producing one record per CDR3 protein. The table includes some 5,200 distinct CDR3 sequences, approximately 26% detected once. Peripheral blood genomic DNA, not sorted cells or RNA, was the template. Sequences were obtained from blood. Every receptor here comes from a human donor in good health.

Notes on this clonotype: A much larger clonotype is one base distant, so this may be a read error. This chain links TRBV6-5 with TRBJ1-3; 7 bases match TRBD1. The germline V gene encodes CDR1 MNHEY and CDR2 SVGAGI. The J segment lost 2 bases and the V segment lost 5 bases, leaving 9 bases of the junction unmatched. This CDR3 is 16 amino acids long. CDR3 bases: TGTGCCAGCAGTCCGGGACAGCGTACGACTGGAAACACCATATATTTT. This encodes CASSPGQRTTGNTIYF.

The chain is built from TRBV19 and TRBJ2-5; D gene ambiguous. The CDR3 extends over 12 amino acids. The V and J ends lost 1 base and 5 bases respectively, with 5 bases between them. CDR1 is LNHDA, CDR2 SQIVND, per germline (reference sequence). The CDR3 sequence: CASSIAGETQYF. The DNA for the CDR3 is TGTGCCAGTAGTATAGCGGGCGAGACCCAGTACTTC.

By proportion, this clonotype is medium-sized. V and J are TRBV6-5 and TRBJ1-1, with D maybe TRBD1 (6 bases). Germline assignment: CDR1 MNHEY and CDR2 SVGAGI. This CDR3 comprises 15 residues. Trimming took off 6 bases at V and 0 bases at J, with 14 bases between the two ends. In nucleotides, the CDR3 is TGTGCCAGCAGGAGGGACACCGAGATGAACACTGAAGCTTTCTTT. Translation: CASRRDTEMNTEAFF.

Comments on this clonotype: With a much larger clone just one base away, this may be a read error. The CDR3 DNA reads TGTGCCAGCAGTGCCCCTAGGACAGACACCGGGGAGCTGTTTTTT. Amino acid sequence: CASSAPRTDTGELFF. This chain uses TRBV28 with TRBJ2-2; maybe TRBD1 (6 bases). Trimming left V 5 bases short and J 3 bases short, with 13 bases between. This CDR3 region has 15 residues. CDR1 and CDR2 from the germline V gene are MDHEN and SYDVKM.

By sample share, this clonotype is medium-sized. The chain carries TRBV27 and TRBJ1-3; D unclear. Per germline, CDR1 MNHEY and CDR2 SMNVEV (reference sequence). There are 15 residues in the CDR3. V was pared by 4 bases and J by 7 bases, with 17 bases between. As DNA, the CDR3 is TGTGCCAGCAGTTCCTTTACACGGAACCCTAACACCATATATTTT. It codes for CASSSFTRNPNTIYF.

Concerning this clonotype itself: Likely a read error: the CDR3 ends without its conserved phenylalanine or tryptophan. This chain links TRBV5-1 with TRBJ1-2, with 7 bases that match TRBD1. Unmatched junction bases numbered 6, after V lost 0 bases and J lost 4 bases. The CDR3 sequence is 15 residues long. Germline values: CDR1 SGHRS, CDR2 YFSETQ. The CDR3 nucleotides read TGCGCCAGCAGCTTGGGACAGGGAGGGTCCTATGGCTACACCTTA. Encoded protein: CASSLGQGGSYGYTL.

This clonotype is categorized as medium-sized. J is TRBJ1-1 and V is TRBV5-6, with D perhaps TRBD1 (5 bases). The CDR3 loop spans 15 amino acids. Germline CDR1 SGHDT, CDR2 YYEEEE. V was trimmed by 0 bases and J by 8 bases, leaving 17 bases between them. The DNA for the CDR3 is TGTGCCAGCAGCTTGGAGGGGTCAGCTTATGGGGAAGCTTTCTTT. As protein: CASSLEGSAYGEAFF.

This clonotype is classed as medium-sized (0.01 to 0.1%). The chain employs TRBV5-4 and TRBJ2-3; TRBD1 agrees at 8 bases. CDR1 SGHNT and CDR2 YYREEE come from the germline V gene (reference sequence). This CDR3 has 15 residues. V dropped 5 bases and J dropped 1; count of bases not matched to a gene: 6. Here the CDR3 reads CASSPGTGRTDTQYF. In DNA form, the CDR3 reads TGTGCCAGCAGTCCCGGGACAGGACGCACAGATACGCAGTATTTT.

By sample share, this clonotype is medium-sized. J is TRBJ2-1 and V is TRBV19; D not resolved. V lost 2 bases, J lost 12 bases, and 11 bases lay in between. The germline V gene has CDR1 LNHDA and CDR2 SQIVND (reference sequence). The CDR3 contains 12 residues. The CDR3 bases are TGTGCCAGTAGTATATCGGGCCTCAGGCAGTTCTTC. Translation: CASSISGLRQFF.

V is TRBV24-1 and J is TRBJ1-1; weak D call: TRBD1 (5 bases). The CDR3 loop spans 13 amino acids. Trimming stripped 0 bases from V and 14 bases from J, with 15 bases between. Per the germline V gene, CDR1 is KGHDR and CDR2 is SFDVKD. CDR3 region: CATSDLEVGVPFF. For the CDR3, the DNA is TGTGCCACCAGTGATTTGGAGGTGGGGGTACCGTTCTTT.

By sample share, this clonotype is large (0.1 to 1%). The chain recombines TRBV19 with TRBJ2-1, with D uncertain. Germline CDR1 and CDR2: LNHDA and SQIVND (reference sequence). This CDR3 is 14 amino acids long. With 5 bases removed from V and 2 bases from J, the gap between germline ends came to 10 bases. This CDR3 is CASSGVVAYNEQFF. The CDR3 region has the DNA TGTGCCAGTAGTGGGGTGGTAGCCTACAATGAGCAGTTCTTC.

This clonotype is classed as medium-sized. The J gene is TRBJ2-5, the V gene TRBV30, with D perhaps matching TRBD1 (5 bases). The ends were cut back, 8 bases at V and 5 bases at J, with 21 bases in the middle. The CDR3 spans 14 residues. CDR1 GTSNPN and CDR2 SVGIG come from the germline V gene (reference sequence). The CDR3 here is CAGDRQQGYETQYF. For the CDR3, the DNA is TGTGCCGGGGATCGACAGCAGGGATACGAGACCCAGTACTTC.

This clonotype is judged medium-sized. The rearrangement joins TRBV6-5 to TRBJ1-1; D gene ambiguous. CDR3 length: 13 residues. CDR1 is MNHEY and CDR2 is SVGAGI in the germline V gene. The germline V and J ends were trimmed by 6 bases and 1 base, with 9 bases remaining between them. This chain's CDR3 is CASSFNQNTEAFF. Written as DNA, the CDR3 is TGTGCCAGCAGCTTCAACCAGAACACTGAAGCTTTCTTT.

This clonotype is judged large. The rearrangement links TRBV29-1 to TRBJ2-5, with 9 bases fitting TRBD2. With V trimmed by 4 bases and J by 5 bases, 5 bases remained unmatched. CDR3 length: 13 residues. The germline V gene encodes CDR1 SQVTM and CDR2 ANQGSEA. CDR3 amino acids: CSVAPAGGETQYF. Written as DNA, the CDR3 is TGCAGCGTTGCCCCTGCGGGGGGGGAGACCCAGTACTTC.

In this sample, this clonotype is medium-sized. This chain uses TRBV27 with TRBJ2-7; 8 nucleotides match TRBD2. Germline V gene lookup returns CDR1 MNHEY and CDR2 SMNVEV (reference sequence). CDR3 length: 14 amino acids. V shed 0 bases, J shed 7 bases, and the junction held 5 bases outside the gene matches. The CDR3: CASSLSGLVGEQYF. The DNA of the CDR3 is TGTGCCAGCAGTTTATCGGGACTAGTAGGAGAGCAGTACTTC.

This clonotype turned up a few times. This chain uses TRBV6-5 with TRBJ1-1; D is perhaps TRBD1 (6 bases). Trimming shortened V by 3 bases and J by 1 base, and 9 bases separated the two germline ends. The CDR3 consists of 14 residues. The V gene's germline CDR1 is MNHEY and CDR2 SVGAGI. The CDR3 protein is CASSYTGQNTEAFF. CDR3 coding DNA: TGTGCCAGCAGTTATACGGGACAGAACACTGAAGCTTTCTTT.

This clonotype was seen more than once but under ten times. V gene TRBV5-1 combines with J gene TRBJ2-3; a possible D gene is TRBD2 (6 bases). The germline V gene encodes CDR1 SGHRS and CDR2 YFSETQ. There are 19 residues in the CDR3. Trimming removed 4 bases from V and 0 bases from J, with 24 bases in between. CDR3 bases: TGCGCCAGCAGCGCGCCGGTAGCGGAGACCCATTCTAGCACAGATACGCAGTATTTT. Translated: CASSAPVAETHSSTDTQYF.

This clonotype is deemed medium-sized (0.01 to 0.1%). The rearrangement joins TRBV27 to TRBJ2-2, with a weak D call TRBD1 (6 bases). Germline V gene data show CDR1 as MNHEY and CDR2 as SMNVEV (reference sequence). The CDR3 covers 14 residues. V was pared by 8 bases and J by 7 bases, with 17 bases between. CDR3 DNA: TGTGCCAGCGGAGACAGGACAATCCACGGGGAGCTGTTTTTT. Its translation: CASGDRTIHGELFF.

A word on this clonotype: The junction shows a germline mismatch at one end, possibly a read error. The chain links TRBV6-1 to TRBJ2-5; possible D gene TRBD1, 6 bases. This CDR3 comprises 14 residues. The germline V gene has CDR1 MNHNS and CDR2 SASEGT. The CDR3 sequence: CASSANRAGETQYF. Here the CDR3 DNA reads TGCGCCAGCAGTGCTAACAGGGCGGGCGAGACCCAGTACTTC.

This clonotype is medium-sized by share. J is TRBJ1-3 and V is TRBV6-5, with D possibly matching TRBD1 (5 bases). CDR1 MNHEY and CDR2 SVGAGI come from the germline V gene. Trimming removed 8 bases at V and 0 bases at J, with 8 bases between. There are 13 residues in the CDR3. CDR3 DNA sequence: TGTGCCAGCCGACAGACCTCTGGAAACACCATATATTTT. The encoded protein is CASRQTSGNTIYF.

There are a few counts of this clonotype. The CDR3 DNA sequence: TGTGCCAGCAGCTCGGGACTAGCGGGAGAGAGTGGGGAGCTGTTTTTT. It yields the protein CASSSGLAGESGELFF. The chain employs TRBV7-9 and TRBJ2-2; 14 bases fit TRBD2. V lost 4 bases to trimming and J lost 8 bases; unmatched junction nucleotides: 6. Germline assignment: CDR1 SEHNR and CDR2 FQNEAQ (reference sequence). The CDR3 length is 16 residues.